The present entry profiles one T cell receptor beta chain with its context. The specificity of this receptor is unknown. Base qualities were left out, and no much larger clone turns up one base away. This specimen belongs to a study of T cell responses to AZD1222 COVID-19 vaccine (dated by TCRdb to about 2021). Regarding the complete study: AZD1222 recipients with second doses at about 4 weeks or about 12 weeks were pooled, because spike-specific TCR depth and breadth did not differ between schedules. Trial participants were enrolled into age subgroups of 18-55, 56-69 and 70-plus years, which contained around 150, 29 and 61 TCR-sequenced participants, respectively. TCR sequencing covered 233 trial participants: about 210 given two doses of AZD1222 and 26 given two doses of MenACWY control vaccine. Broad study findings and their caveats: Most participants were white British and females outnumbered males, and the authors suggested that clonal diversity may have been underestimated. Vaccine-associated CD4 TCRs spanned the whole spike protein, with dominant responses in regions 160-218 and 743-854. Because no day 14 peak-response samples were available, the repertoires could be characterized only after the peak T cell response. The 56-69-year group was small, and its depth increase did not reach significance, likely because of low power. After two AZD1222 doses, spike-specific TCR breadth and depth were significantly higher than at day 0 and than in MenACWY recipients. Reportedly, close to half of the unique spike-specific TCRs recognized epitopes lying outside the regions that are mutated in the B.1.351 and B.1.1.7 variants. Conclusions about previously exposed vaccinees are limited because only a handful of AZD1222 recipients were SARS-CoV-2 seropositive at baseline.

The CDR3 regions of human TCRbeta chains were subjected to immunosequencing. Regarding the original processing steps: Repertoire TCRs were matched against a reference library of SARS-CoV-2-specific TCRs generated with the MIRA antigen-specificity platform. Breadth was defined as the fraction of unique TCRs that were SARS-CoV-2-associated, and depth was defined as the fraction of total T cells that were SARS-CoV-2-associated. Each spike-specific TCR was assigned to its reactive spike region and to a CD4 or CD8 class using the MIRA data. Log10-transformed breadth and depth values were compared by one-way ANOVA with Sidak's multiple comparisons tests. Sourced from immuneACCESS, this table was stored by TCRdb with only in-frame sequences that have V and J called. A share of the clones is absent; for the studies checked, an unresolved V gene accounts for under half, and the remainder has no known explanation. Clone size and the V and J calls come from that table; the DNA yielded D and trimming. The sample table contains 150,000 to 200,000 clones; only one count was recorded for 85% to 95% of them. The biggest ten clones account for roughly 1% of the sample.

This sample's time point label indicates: baseline before first vaccination. Samples from vaccinated people were obtained from the UK trials COV001 and COV002, which included a single-blind randomized controlled phase 2/3 trial of AZD1222 (ChAdOx1 nCoV-19) in healthy adults. Trial participant PBMC samples were collected at day 0 and day 28 after the second dose for TCRbeta chain sequencing. V loses 7 bases, J loses 6 bases, and the germline ends lie 16 bases apart. Inclusive of the bounding cysteine and phenylalanine, the CDR3 is 13 residues long. The kept DNA is CDR3 alone, 39 bases in frame from the first base.

The chain couples TRBV12-3 or TRBV12-4 to TRBJ2-7, with an unclear D gene assignment. This TCR came from an adult in good health. This material consisted of peripheral blood, taken on day 0 of AZD1222 vaccination. The DNA reads as follows: TGTGCCAGCAACTCCAAACATCGGTCCGAGCAGTACTTC. Translated, it gives CASNSKHRSEQYF.